The 30 T cell receptor beta chains listed next were all sequenced from one sample in a study of response to subunit inactivated influenza vaccine. MiXCR, applied by TCRdb to the RT-PCR reads, yields one record per CDR3 protein. The top ten clones hold 7.5% to 9% of a sample with 590,000 or so distinct CDR3 sequences, approximately 14% of them seen once. Sequencing used PBMCs from blood, obtained 14 days before vaccination. Receptor source: a man in his forties or fifties who received an inactivated influenza vaccine.

The genes are TRBV4-3 and TRBJ2-1; the D gene could be TRBD1 or TRBD2 (5 bases each). Deletions cut 5 bases from V and 10 bases from J, with 12 bases between. The CDR3 has 12 residues. Germline values: CDR1 LGHNA, CDR2 YSLEER. CDR3 DNA sequence: TGCGCCAGCAGCGGAGACGGGGCGGAGCAGTTCTTC. Its protein is CASSGDGAEQFF.

The chain uses TRBV10-3 and TRBJ2-1, with 8 bases matching TRBD1. The germline CDR1 and CDR2 sequences are ENHRY and SYGVKD. The CDR3 loop spans 18 amino acids. Trimming at V came to 6 bases and at J to 4 bases, leaving 17 bases not matched to a gene. CDR3 sequence reads: CAISRYQSGQGIYNEQFF. In DNA, the CDR3 is TGTGCCATCAGCAGATACCAAAGTGGACAGGGCATTTACAATGAGCAGTTCTTC.

Many counts were recorded for this clonotype. The chain combines TRBV5-1 with TRBJ1-1; D is unresolved. CDR1 and CDR2 from the germline V gene are SGHRS and YFSETQ. The germline V and J ends were trimmed by 1 base and 0 bases, with 7 bases remaining between them. This CDR3 has 14 amino acids. This CDR3 reads CASSLLRMNTEAFF. The CDR3 DNA follows: TGCGCCAGCAGCTTGTTACGGATGAACACTGAAGCTTTCTTT.

This rearrangement joins TRBV15 to TRBJ2-7; tentatively, D is TRBD2 (6 bases). Between the trimmed V and J ends, which lost 5 bases and 3 bases, there was a span of 17 bases. CDR3 length: 15 residues. Germline V lookup: CDR1 LNHNV, CDR2 YYDKDF (reference sequence). CDR3 sequence (DNA): TGTGCCACCAGCGGGAGAGCGGGTCCCCTCTACGAGCAGTACTTC. Its translation: CATSGRAGPLYEQYF.

This clonotype has at least ten counts. The chain has TRBV12-3 or TRBV12-4 and TRBJ2-2; D not resolved. V was cut by 3 bases and J by 0 bases, with 8 bases left in between. The CDR3 contains 15 residues. CDR3 region: CASSFGSANTGELFF. CDR3 in DNA: TGTGCCAGCAGTTTCGGGTCCGCGAACACCGGGGAGCTGTTTTTT.

In its sample, this clonotype was seen a few times. This chain's CDR3 is CSVRTFSGNEQFF. The CDR3 nucleotides are TGCAGCGTGAGGACTTTCTCTGGGAATGAGCAGTTCTTC. The genes are TRBV29-1 and TRBJ2-1; weak D call: TRBD2 (5 bases). Per the germline V gene, CDR1 is SQVTM and CDR2 is ANQGSEA. The CDR3 runs to 13 residues. V was clipped by 6 bases and J by 7 bases, with 16 bases between them.

This clonotype was observed a handful of times. The chain is built from TRBV29-1 and TRBJ2-1, with 10 bases matching TRBD2. J was trimmed by 9 bases and V by 0 bases; bases with no gene match: 5. This CDR3 is 14 amino acids long. Germline assignment: CDR1 SQVTM and CDR2 ANQGSEA. For the CDR3, the DNA is TGCAGCGTTGAAGATCGGCTAGCGGGAGTTGAGCAGTTCTTC. Amino acids: CSVEDRLAGVEQFF.

This clonotype was found a few times. The rearrangement joins TRBV20-1 to TRBJ2-5, with TRBD2 matching over 9 bases. J gave up 2 bases and V 1 base, and 5 bases lay outside the gene matches. The germline V gene encodes CDR1 DFQATT and CDR2 SNEGSKA (reference sequence). The CDR3 runs to 15 residues. The CDR3 reads CSARGGSGGQETQYF. The CDR3 region has the DNA TGCAGTGCTAGAGGAGGTAGCGGGGGACAAGAGACCCAGTACTTC.

The genes are TRBV5-1 and TRBJ2-3; 11 bases map to TRBD2. The CDR3 runs to 18 residues. Germline V CDR1 and CDR2: SGHRS, YFSETQ. V shed 2 bases, J shed 0 bases, and the junction held 8 bases outside the gene matches. CDR3 bases: TGCGCCAGCAGCTTCACTAGCGGGGGAGGGCCTAGCACAGATACGCAGTATTTT. This sequence encodes CASSFTSGGGPSTDTQYF.

This clonotype was seen a few times. The chain joins TRBV4-2 to TRBJ2-5, with 8 bases fitting TRBD2. CDR1 LGHNA and CDR2 YNFKEQ come from the germline V gene. With V trimmed by 0 bases and J by 1 base, 10 bases remained unmatched. The CDR3 consists of 18 residues. The CDR3 DNA follows: TGTGCCAGCAGCCAAGAGACCGGTACTAGCGGACGCCAAGAGACCCAGTACTTC. Translated: CASSQETGTSGRQETQYF.

The chain recombines TRBV7-9 with TRBJ1-1; 7 bases are a match to TRBD1. Trimming at V came to 3 bases and at J to 1 base, leaving 5 bases not matched to a gene. CDR3 length equals 15 residues. Germline lookup yields CDR1 SEHNR and CDR2 FQNEAQ (reference sequence). CDR3 nucleotide sequence: TGTGCCAGCAGCTTCCCCGGACAGGCGAACACTGAAGCTTTCTTT. Translated: CASSFPGQANTEAFF.

This clonotype has just a few counts. V is TRBV20-1 and J is TRBJ2-4; the match to TRBD2 covers 8 bases. Germline CDR1 DFQATT, CDR2 SNEGSKA (reference sequence). The J segment lost 2 bases and the V segment lost 5 bases, leaving 8 bases of the junction unmatched. The CDR3 runs to 15 residues. CDR3 DNA: TGCAGTGCTGGTCAGCGGGGGCGGACCAAAAACATTCAGTACTTC. Encoded protein: CSAGQRGRTKNIQYF.

The chain links TRBV12-3 or TRBV12-4 to TRBJ1-3; D is unresolved. Trimming left V 7 bases short and J 0 bases short, with 4 bases between. CDR3 length: 12 amino acids. The CDR3 coding sequence is TGTGCCAGCACGGGCTCTGGAAACACCATATATTTT. It translates to CASTGSGNTIYF.

This clonotype has just a few counts. V and J are TRBV25-1 and TRBJ1-5; D is unresolved. The ends were cut back, 3 bases at V and 6 bases at J, with 6 bases in the middle. Germline CDR1 reads MGHDK; CDR2 reads SYGVNS. The CDR3 consists of 12 residues. As DNA, the CDR3 is TGTGCCAGCAGTGATGGGGTTCAGCCCCAGCATTTT. Its protein product is CASSDGVQPQHF.

This clonotype was seen only a few times. The gene calls are TRBV5-1 and TRBJ2-4; D uncertain. CDR1 and CDR2 (germline): SGHRS, YFSETQ. Trimming pared 4 bases from V and 5 bases from J, leaving 10 bases between. The CDR3 is 13 residues long. CDR3 in DNA: TGCGCCAGCAGCCCCGCTGGCCAAAACATTCAGTACTTC. Translated, it gives CASSPAGQNIQYF.

The rearrangement joins TRBV12-3 or TRBV12-4 to TRBJ2-5; no definite D call. Trimming removed 5 bases at V and 5 bases at J, with 15 bases between. The CDR3 contains 14 residues. DNA of the CDR3: TGTGCCAGCAGTCCAATGTACAGTGGGGAGACCCAGTACTTC. It yields the protein CASSPMYSGETQYF.

The chain has TRBV28 and TRBJ2-6; 12 bases align to TRBD2. The CDR3 runs 18 residues. Germline assignment: CDR1 MDHEN and CDR2 SYDVKM. The junction had 3 bases not matched to a gene; V was cut back by 3 bases and J by 0 bases. CDR3 sequence: CASSLGLAGRSGANVLTF. CDR3 nucleotide sequence: TGTGCCAGCAGTTTGGGACTAGCGGGCCGCTCTGGGGCCAACGTCCTGACTTTC.

The chain recombines TRBV3-1 with TRBJ2-2; D gene ambiguous. Trimming shortened V by 1 base and J by 1 base, and 10 bases separated the two germline ends. The CDR3 has 16 amino acids. Germline CDR1 is LGHDT and CDR2 is YNNKEL (reference sequence). The CDR3 DNA follows: TGTGCCAGCAGCCAAGGCGGCTACATGAACACCGGGGAGCTGTTTTTT. This translates into CASSQGGYMNTGELFF.

The chain has TRBV29-1 and TRBJ2-4; D is possibly TRBD2 (5 bases). This CDR3 comprises 12 residues. Germline V gene data show CDR1 as SQVTM and CDR2 as ANQGSEA. V lost 0 bases and J 10 bases, leaving 10 bases between the germline ends. The CDR3 coding sequence is TGCAGCGTTGAAGACACGGGCGGGATTCAGTACTTC. The encoded protein is CSVEDTGGIQYF.

This clonotype was recorded at least ten times. One end of the junction does not line up with germline, which may come from a read error. The rearrangement uses TRBV12-3 or TRBV12-4 and TRBJ2-1; 9 nucleotides align to TRBD2. There are 15 residues in the CDR3. CDR3 amino acids: CASSLGGGAYNEQFF. The DNA for the CDR3 is TGTGCCAGCAGCTTAGGCGGGGGGGCCTACAATGAGCAGTTCTTC.

This clonotype was counted only a few times. This chain uses TRBV27 with TRBJ1-1; tentatively, D is TRBD1 (5 bases). The CDR3 length is 13 residues. CDR1 MNHEY and CDR2 SMNVEV come from the germline V gene (reference sequence). V was shortened by 4 bases and J by 6 bases, with 12 bases between the two germline ends. The CDR3 here is CASSSPGSAEAFF. The DNA of the CDR3 is TGTGCCAGCAGTTCCCCAGGGAGCGCTGAAGCTTTCTTT.

This rearrangement joins TRBV6-1 to TRBJ1-2; 8 bases map to TRBD1. This CDR3 region has 15 residues. The ends lost 8 bases at V and 4 bases at J; junction bases unmatched: 12. The germline CDR1 and CDR2 sequences are MNHNS and SASEGT. The CDR3 DNA reads as TGTGCCAGCTCCGGCGGACAGGGTGCCCCCTATGGCTACACCTTC. Translating it yields CASSGGQGAPYGYTF.

This clonotype was seen a few times. The chain joins TRBV11-2 to TRBJ2-1; unclear D gene. V lost 3 bases and J lost 3, with 15 bases in between. Germline CDR1 reads SGHAT; CDR2 reads FQNNGV. The CDR3 length is 16 residues. Here the CDR3 reads CASSFTAVPIYNEQFF. The CDR3 nucleotides read TGTGCCAGCAGCTTCACGGCTGTGCCGATCTACAATGAGCAGTTCTTC.

The rearrangement links TRBV5-1 to TRBJ1-2, with a weak D call TRBD1 (5 bases). V was trimmed by 4 bases and J by 5 bases, leaving 24 bases between them. CDR3 length: 17 residues. The germline V gene has CDR1 SGHRS and CDR2 YFSETQ. The CDR3 is CASSRTGDHSPFYGYTF. The CDR3 coding sequence is TGCGCCAGCAGCAGAACCGGGGACCATTCTCCCTTTTATGGCTACACCTTC. Together with reference TRBV5-1 and TRBJ1-2, the CDR3 gives the full variable domain: KAGVTQTPRYLIKTRGQQVTLSCSPISGHRSVSWYQQTPGQGLQFLFEYFSETQRNKGNFPGRFSGRQFSNSRSEMNVSTLELGDSALYLCASSRTGDHSPFYGYTFGSGTRLTVV.

The chain combines TRBV4-1 with TRBJ1-4; D gene ambiguous. Trimming shortened V by 0 bases and J by 0 bases, and 8 bases separated the two germline ends. The CDR3 has 16 residues. CDR1 and CDR2 from the germline V gene are MGHRA and YSYEKL. CDR3 loop: CASSQDRHPTNEKLFF. In DNA form, the CDR3 reads TGCGCCAGCAGCCAAGACAGGCACCCAACTAATGAAAAACTGTTTTTT.

The genes are TRBV30 and TRBJ2-1; 8 bases map to TRBD2. The CDR3 length is 14 residues. CDR1 and CDR2 (germline): GTSNPN, SVGIG (reference sequence). Losses at the gene ends were 3 bases for V and 15 bases for J; bases not matched to a gene: 16. As DNA, the CDR3 is TGTGCCTGGAGCCACCCGGGACTAGAGTTTGAAGCGTTCTTC. Translation gives CAWSHPGLEFEAFF.

This clonotype was seen a few times. The CDR3, as DNA: TGTGCCAGCAGCGACCCGACTAGCGGATATAAACTAGCCAAAAACATTCAGTACTTC. It encodes CASSDPTSGYKLAKNIQYF. V usage is TRBV2 and J usage is TRBJ2-4, with 9 bases aligning to TRBD2. The CDR3 length is 19 residues. V shed 6 bases, J shed 0 bases, and the junction held 15 bases outside the gene matches. Germline loops: CDR1 SNHLY, CDR2 FYNNEI.

A few counts support this clonotype. The chain links TRBV6-5 to TRBJ1-4; D is perhaps TRBD1 (5 bases). CDR1 MNHEY and CDR2 SVGAGI come from the germline V gene. The CDR3 runs 15 residues. Trimming took off 3 bases at V and 2 bases at J, with 10 bases between the two ends. The CDR3 sequence is CASSYQGLTNEKLFF. The CDR3 bases are TGTGCCAGCAGTTATCAGGGTTTGACTAATGAAAAACTGTTTTTT.

This clonotype was found many times. The genes are TRBV5-5 and TRBJ2-6; D is perhaps TRBD1 (6 bases). With 4 bases removed from V and 13 bases from J, the gap between germline ends came to 15 bases. There are 13 residues in the CDR3. Germline-derived CDR1 and CDR2 are SGHKS and YYEKEE (reference sequence). In nucleotides, the CDR3 is TGTGCCAGCAGCCCACAGGGCCTGAGGGTCCTGACTTTC. The encoded protein is CASSPQGLRVLTF.

The chain couples TRBV4-2 to TRBJ1-3; D remains unclear. The CDR3 extends over 16 amino acids. V was cut by 0 bases and J by 1 base, with 10 bases left in between. The germline V gene encodes CDR1 LGHNA and CDR2 YNFKEQ. The CDR3 DNA is TGTGCCAGCAGCCAAGAGCGGGGAGCTTCTGGAAACACCATATATTTT. Its protein product is CASSQERGASGNTIYF.